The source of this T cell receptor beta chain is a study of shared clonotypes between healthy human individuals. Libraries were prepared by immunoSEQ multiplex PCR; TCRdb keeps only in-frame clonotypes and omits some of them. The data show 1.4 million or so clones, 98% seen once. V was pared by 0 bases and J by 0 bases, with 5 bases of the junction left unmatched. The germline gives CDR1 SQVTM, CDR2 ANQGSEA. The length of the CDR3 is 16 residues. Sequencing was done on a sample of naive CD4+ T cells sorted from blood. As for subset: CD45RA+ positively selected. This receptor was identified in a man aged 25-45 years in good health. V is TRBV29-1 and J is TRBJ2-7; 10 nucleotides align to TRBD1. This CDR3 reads CSVEDRDRGLSYEQYF. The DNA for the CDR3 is TGCAGCGTTGAAGATCGAGACAGGGGGCTCTCCTACGAGCAGTACTTC.